The present TCR beta chain was sequenced within a study of a mutant IDH1 vaccine in newly diagnosed glioma. Whole-study context: Males made up around 62% and females about 38% of treated patients, whose mean age was 40.4 years. Previous care, which was radiotherapy, temozolomide, or both, most often involved both. Study-wide results and limits: Pseudoprogression seemingly bore no relation to changes in top peripheral T cell clonotypes.

The CDR3 sequence is 14 residues long. From germline, CDR1 is SGHRS and CDR2 YFSETQ. V was shortened by 0 bases and J by 3 bases, with 9 bases between the two germline ends. Time point given: week 23, last vaccination. The study gave 300 ug of mutant IDH1 20-mer peptide per vaccine dose, with topical imiquimod. Donors had new IDH1-mutant astrocytomas of WHO grade 3 or 4 (ATRX-lost). Data came from immunoSEQ multiplex PCR; TCRdb stores just in-frame clones and leaves some out. The sample lists around 41,000 clones; about 79% were seen once. As to this clone: Its antigen is still unknown.

This sequence originates from a woman aged 35 to 49 with glioma. Some clones in this sample may be carry-over from other donors' samples. This chain joins TRBV5-1 and TRBJ2-5; D gene ambiguous. This material consisted of PBMCs, taken from a glioma patient whose treatment included an IDH1 peptide vaccine. CDR3 in DNA: TGCGCCAGCAGCTTGGCCTCGGCAGAAGAGACCCAGTACTTC. Its protein is CASSLASAEETQYF. The variable domain in full, completed from reference TRBV5-1 and TRBJ2-5, reads KAGVTQTPRYLIKTRGQQVTLSCSPISGHRSVSWYQQTPGQGLQFLFEYFSETQRNKGNFPGRFSGRQFSNSRSEMNVSTLELGDSALYLCASSLASAEETQYFGPGTRLLVL.